Each of the 3 T cell receptor beta chains below was sequenced from the same sample in a study of blood T cell repertoires in COVID-19 (TCRdb year 2020). Receptor libraries were prepared by the immunoSEQ multiplex PCR assay. TCRdb re-hosts the immuneACCESS table, in-frame sequences only. Its copies lack some clones; in the studies checked, an unresolved V gene accounts for under half of them, and the cause for the rest is not known. The sample table shows roughly 150,000 clones, and approximately 85% are seen once. Jointly, the top ten make up 9.5% to 12% of the sample. Sequenced input: peripheral blood. The source of these receptors is a man in his 60s with active or convalescent COVID-19.

The J gene is TRBJ1-2, the V gene TRBV27, with a weak D call TRBD1 (6 bases). V lost 6 bases to trimming and J lost 7 bases, with 18 bases between them. CDR3 size: 14 residues. Germline CDR1 is MNHEY and CDR2 is SMNVEV (reference sequence). The CDR3 loop is CASRYNNRAFGYTF. In DNA, the CDR3 is TGTGCCAGCAGGTACAACAACAGGGCCTTTGGCTACACCTTC.

The J gene is TRBJ1-1, the V gene TRBV7-8; D ambiguous. The germline CDR1 and CDR2 sequences are SGHVS and FQNEAQ. The CDR3 contains 14 residues. Trimming left V 2 bases short and J 1 base short, with 8 bases between. CDR3 in amino acids: CASSLTLGNTEAFF. The CDR3 DNA reads as TGTGCCAGCAGCTTAACCCTAGGGAACACTGAAGCTTTCTTT. The variable domain in full, with the rest retrieved from reference TRBV7-8 and TRBJ1-1, is GAGVSQSPRYKVAKRGQDVALRCDPISGHVSLFWYQQALGQGPEFLTYFQNEAQLDKSGLPSDRFFAERPEGSVSTLKIQRTQQEDSAVYLCASSLTLGNTEAFFGQGTRLTVV.

This clone was detected only a few times. The chain combines TRBV18 with TRBJ2-7; 12 positions match TRBD2. Germline V CDR1 and CDR2: KGHSH, LQKENI. V trimming: 1 base; J trimming: 0 bases; junction bases outside the gene matches: 1. This CDR3 comprises 16 residues. The CDR3 here is CASSPRTSGNSYEQYF. Written as DNA, the CDR3 is TGTGCCAGCTCACCACGGACTAGCGGGAACTCCTACGAGCAGTACTTC.